Detailed here is one T cell receptor beta chain. Antigen: not known. The authors' processing: Published virus-specific TCRB sequences were rarely matched by patient CD8+ clones larger than 1%. The method was immunoSEQ multiplex PCR; TCRdb's version includes in-frame clones alone and lacks a portion of them. V, J and clone size reflect that table, while D and trimming were determined from the DNA. Among about 15,000 clones listed, 80% to 95% were seen once. There are 15 residues in the CDR3. Germline-derived CDR1 and CDR2 are SGDLS and YYNGEE. V was cut by 3 bases and J by 1 base, with 10 bases left in between. These data are taken from a study of somatic mutations in cytotoxic T cells in rheumatoid arthritis. About the study: There were some V beta antibody-stained T-cell populations flow-sorted at nearly 100% purity, and these included V beta1+ cells sequenced for TCRB. Findings and caveats of the study: Antigen specificity of the expanded CD8+ clones was not determined. Within the rheumatoid arthritis patients, CD8+ clonality went up as age increased (Spearman r ~ 0.49). The same was not true of the healthy controls.

The clonotype originates from an older man with rheumatoid arthritis. Sequenced sample: CD4+ T cells sorted from blood. J is TRBJ2-2 and V is TRBV9, with TRBD1 as a possible D gene (6 bases). CDR3 amino acids: CASSAGTLNTGELFF. For the CDR3, the DNA is TGTGCCAGCAGCGCCGGGACACTGAACACCGGGGAGCTGTTTTTT.